Presented here are 21 T cell receptor beta chains from one specimen sequenced in a study of blood T cell repertoires in COVID-19. Only in-frame clones appear in the TCRdb table, and some are missing; sequencing was by immunoSEQ multiplex PCR. The repertoire consists of approximately 80,000 clones, with 65% to 85% occurring once and the leading ten covering roughly 15%. The specimen sequenced was peripheral blood. All receptors come from a man in his 70s with active or convalescent COVID-19.

The genes are TRBV6-1 and TRBJ1-6, with TRBD1 as a possible D gene (5 bases). Trimming stripped 2 bases from V and 14 bases from J, with 19 bases between. The germline gives CDR1 MNHNS, CDR2 SASEGT. The CDR3 length is 15 residues. The CDR3 DNA reads TGTGCCAGCAGTGAATCTCTCGCAGGGATTAAGACCCTCCACTTT. This translates into CASSESLAGIKTLHF.

The chain combines TRBV28 with TRBJ2-5; the match to TRBD2 covers 9 bases. After removal of 3 bases from V and 9 bases from J, the junction contained 11 bases not matched to a gene. The CDR3 totals 15 residues. Per germline, CDR1 MDHEN and CDR2 SYDVKM. As DNA, the CDR3 is TGTGCCAGCAGTTTGGGCCGTGCGGGGGGGCTGCCCCAGTACTTC. The encoded protein is CASSLGRAGGLPQYF.

The rearrangement joins TRBV5-4 to TRBJ1-2, with 11 bases lining up with TRBD1. The CDR3 is 16 amino acids. Trimming at V came to 4 bases and at J to 4 bases, leaving 9 bases not matched to a gene. CDR1 and CDR2 from the germline V gene are SGHNT and YYREEE (reference sequence). CDR3 sequence reads: CASSMGQGGGSYGYTF. For the CDR3, the DNA is TGTGCCAGCAGCATGGGACAGGGGGGTGGGTCCTATGGCTACACCTTC. Based on the CDR3 plus reference TRBV5-4 and TRBJ1-2, the full variable domain is ETGVTQSPTHLIKTRGQQVTLRCSSQSGHNTVSWYQQALGQGPQFIFQYYREEENGRGNFPPRFSGLQFPNYSSELNVNALELDDSALYLCASSMGQGGGSYGYTFGSGTRLTVV.

This clone was seen only once. The genes are TRBV18 and TRBJ1-1, with D unresolved. The V gene's germline CDR1 is KGHSH and CDR2 LQKENI. The V end lost 2 bases, the J end lost 7 bases, and 17 bases lay between the germline ends. This CDR3 comprises 15 residues. The CDR3 loop reads CASSPFSRREYEAFF. For the CDR3, the DNA is TGTGCCAGCTCACCATTTAGTCGCCGGGAGTATGAAGCTTTCTTT.

V gene TRBV29-1 combines with J gene TRBJ1-2; D unclear. V was cut by 7 bases and J by 0 bases, with 9 bases left in between. The CDR3 is 12 amino acids. Germline V gene data show CDR1 as SQVTM and CDR2 as ANQGSEA. CDR3 coding DNA: TGCAGCGCCATCGGGTCTAACTATGGCTACACCTTC. This encodes CSAIGSNYGYTF. Based on the CDR3 plus reference TRBV29-1 and TRBJ1-2, the full variable domain is SAVISQKPSRDICQRGTSLTIQCQVDSQVTMMFWYRQQPGQSLTLIATANQGSEATYESGFVIDKFPISRPNLTFSTLTVSNMSPEDSSIYLCSAIGSNYGYTFGSGTRLTVV.

The rearrangement joins TRBV30 to TRBJ2-3; 14 nucleotides align to TRBD2. V lost 3 bases to trimming and J lost 3 bases; unmatched junction nucleotides: 2. Germline CDR1 is GTSNPN and CDR2 is SVGIG (reference sequence). The CDR3 is made up of 15 amino acids. CDR3 nucleotides: TGTGCCTGGAGCGGGACTAGCGGGGGTACAGATACGCAGTATTTT. This sequence encodes CAWSGTSGGTDTQYF.

This chain uses TRBV6-1 with TRBJ1-4, with TRBD1 as a possible D gene (5 bases). The CDR3 loop spans 15 amino acids. CDR1 and CDR2 from the germline V gene are MNHNS and SASEGT. Trimming took off 3 bases at V and 8 bases at J, with 16 bases between the two ends. The CDR3 DNA reads as TGTGCCAGCAGTGAGCTACAGGCCGGGGGGGAAAAACTGTTTTTT. Its translation is CASSELQAGGEKLFF.

The chain joins TRBV30 to TRBJ2-2; 13 nucleotides line up with TRBD2. Germline assignment: CDR1 GTSNPN and CDR2 SVGIG (reference sequence). V trimming: 1 base; J trimming: 5 bases; junction bases outside the gene matches: 7. The CDR3 is 17 residues long. CDR3 DNA: TGTGCCTGGAGTGGAACTAGCGGGGGGGCTGAGACCGGGGAGCTGTTTTTT. The encoded protein is CAWSGTSGGAETGELFF.

The chain links TRBV4-2 to TRBJ1-1; weak D call: TRBD1 (6 bases). V lost 4 bases, J lost 6 bases, and 21 bases lay in between. The germline gives CDR1 LGHNA, CDR2 YNFKEQ. The CDR3 contains 16 residues. The CDR3 coding sequence is TGTGCCAGCAGCCGTTACAGGGAAATCAAGATACCTGAAGCTTTCTTT. This translates into CASSRYREIKIPEAFF.

The V gene is TRBV11-2, the J gene TRBJ2-7, with TRBD1 matching over 7 bases. With V trimmed by 2 bases and J by 2 bases, 6 bases remained unmatched. The germline CDR1 and CDR2 sequences are SGHAT and FQNNGV. This CDR3 region has 15 residues. CDR3 protein: CASSLYETGAYEQYF. The CDR3 DNA reads TGTGCCAGCAGCTTATACGAAACAGGGGCCTACGAGCAGTACTTC.

This CDR3 is CASSYNSGGETQYF. DNA of the CDR3: TGTGCCAGCAGCTACAATAGCGGAGGGGAGACCCAGTACTTC. The genes are TRBV7-2 and TRBJ2-5; tentatively, D is TRBD2 (6 bases). The CDR3 covers 14 residues. The V end was cut by 4 bases, the J end by 5 bases, with 14 bases between. In germline, CDR1 is SGHTA, CDR2 FQGNSA.

The rearrangement joins TRBV30 to TRBJ2-3; D is possibly TRBD2 (7 bases). CDR1 and CDR2 (germline): GTSNPN, SVGIG (reference sequence). The CDR3 loop spans 13 amino acids. V was trimmed by 3 bases and J by 8 bases, leaving 15 bases between them. CDR3: CAWSPTGGRTQYF. The CDR3 DNA is TGTGCCTGGAGCCCCACCGGGGGGCGTACGCAGTATTTT.

The rearrangement links TRBV6-5 to TRBJ1-1; 7 bases are shared with TRBD1. CDR3 length: 14 residues. Trimming removed 8 bases from V and 6 bases from J; junction bases left unmatched: 12. Germline V gene lookup returns CDR1 MNHEY and CDR2 SVGAGI. The CDR3 sequence is CASGPRQGVPEAFF. The CDR3 DNA sequence: TGTGCCAGCGGACCGAGACAGGGCGTCCCTGAAGCTTTCTTT.

The chain joins TRBV4-1 to TRBJ2-1, with 14 nucleotides matching TRBD2. CDR1 and CDR2 (germline): MGHRA, YSYEKL. The V and J ends lost 4 bases and 7 bases, in that order; junction bases with no gene match: 3. This CDR3 has 15 residues. CDR3 residues: CASSRGTSGGNEQFF. The CDR3 bases are TGCGCCAGCAGCCGCGGGACTAGCGGGGGAAATGAGCAGTTCTTC.

This clone has only a few counts. The V gene is TRBV5-5, the J gene TRBJ2-5; 9 nucleotides align to TRBD2. Trimming cost V 0 bases and J 4 bases; bases outside gene matches: 10. This CDR3 has 17 amino acids. Germline lookup yields CDR1 SGHKS and CDR2 YYEKEE (reference sequence). The CDR3 nucleotides read TGTGCCAGCAGCTTGGGAAACCTTGGCGGGGGGGCAGAGACCCAGTACTTC. Translated, it gives CASSLGNLGGGAETQYF.

The chain has TRBV2 and TRBJ1-2; D perhaps matches TRBD1 (5 bases). V was cut by 6 bases and J by 1 base, with 12 bases left in between. Germline lookup yields CDR1 SNHLY and CDR2 FYNNEI. This CDR3 is built from 14 residues. The CDR3 spells CASSLDRLNYGYTF. The CDR3, as DNA: TGTGCCAGCAGCCTCGACAGACTTAACTATGGCTACACCTTC.

The chain couples TRBV5-1 to TRBJ2-3, with 13 bases matching TRBD2. Germline CDR1 SGHRS, CDR2 YFSETQ. Trimming at V came to 4 bases and at J to 1 base, leaving 9 bases not matched to a gene. The CDR3 is 18 amino acids. CDR3 bases: TGCGCCAGCAGCGGCGGACTAGCGGGGGTGGTGGGCACAGATACGCAGTATTTT. It translates to CASSGGLAGVVGTDTQYF.

The rearrangement links TRBV30 to TRBJ2-7; D possibly corresponds to TRBD1 (6 bases). Deletions cut 1 base from V and 2 bases from J, with 12 bases between. The CDR3 is made up of 14 amino acids. CDR1 GTSNPN and CDR2 SVGIG come from the germline V gene (reference sequence). The CDR3 loop is CAWSDQGTTYEQYF. CDR3 sequence (DNA): TGTGCCTGGAGTGACCAGGGGACAACCTACGAGCAGTACTTC.

The chain combines TRBV5-1 with TRBJ1-6; D gene ambiguous. V was cut by 0 bases and J by 9 bases, with 10 bases left in between. This CDR3 contains 14 residues. CDR1 and CDR2 from the germline V gene are SGHRS and YFSETQ. CDR3 DNA sequence: TGCGCCAGCAGCTTGGCTGGCAGTCCTTCACCCCTCCACTTT. The encoded protein is CASSLAGSPSPLHF.

J is TRBJ1-4 and V is TRBV5-4; D remains ambiguous. The CDR3 runs 13 residues. Deletions cut 0 bases from V and 6 bases from J, with 6 bases between. Germline CDR1 is SGHNT and CDR2 is YYREEE (reference sequence). In DNA form, the CDR3 reads TGTGCCAGCAGCTTGGACGGTTATGAAAAACTGTTTTTT. This gives the protein CASSLDGYEKLFF. The full variable domain, its missing parts supplied by reference TRBV5-4 and TRBJ1-4, is ETGVTQSPTHLIKTRGQQVTLRCSSQSGHNTVSWYQQALGQGPQFIFQYYREEENGRGNFPPRFSGLQFPNYSSELNVNALELDDSALYLCASSLDGYEKLFFGSGTQLSVL.

The J gene is TRBJ1-1, the V gene TRBV27; 9 bases agree with TRBD1. Germline-derived CDR1 and CDR2 are MNHEY and SMNVEV (reference sequence). The CDR3 contains 15 residues. V dropped 10 bases and J dropped 5; count of bases not matched to a gene: 14. CDR3 in amino acids: CATLSLGTGRTEAFF. The CDR3 DNA reads as TGTGCCACCTTATCTCTTGGGACAGGGAGGACTGAAGCTTTCTTT.